Listed below are T cell receptor beta chains from one sample, sequenced in a study of blood T cells in healthy people across ages. TCRdb re-called the 5' RACE reads through MiXCR, storing one row per CDR3 protein. The sample contains around 900,000 distinct CDR3 sequences, roughly 26% of which appear only once. Sequenced input: blood. These receptors originate from a woman aged 80 or over in good health. Both conserved end residues are part of each CDR3. The order of the fields is J gene, V gene, CDR3 protein.

>TRBJ2-1|TRBV24-1
CATSDPGTSGGLYNEQFF
>TRBJ1-5|TRBV7-9
CASSSGTGGEQPQHF
>TRBJ2-7|TRBV20-1
CSARQGSLPEQYF
>-|TRBV10-3
CAISGQGADEQYF
>TRBJ2-2|TRBV28
CASSLNRLAGAGELFF
>TRBJ2-1|TRBV7-9
CASSLDYWKQFF
>TRBJ2-7|TRBV5-1
CASSLAGQHEQYF
>TRBJ2-1|TRBV7-2
CASLNRDRVGNEQFF
>TRBJ2-1|TRBV4-3
CASSQDPRGGTGRNNEQFF
>TRBJ1-2|TRBV28
CASSPGTRGYTF
>TRBJ2-5|TRBV6-6
CASSSTGTGLQETQYF
>TRBJ1-5|TRBV5-8
CASSLTQINQPQHF
>TRBJ2-1|TRBV28
CASWGGSYNEQFF
>TRBJ1-2|TRBV2
CASSKNRGLGGYTF
>TRBJ2-5|TRBV5-4
CASSLAGTYQETQYF
>TRBJ1-1|TRBV6-2/TRBV6-3
CASSKTPGGTEAFF
>TRBJ2-5|TRBV14
CASSSRSSKEQYF
>TRBJ2-3|TRBV6-5
CASSYLAAGGPDTQYF
>TRBJ1-2|TRBV20-1
CSARVPSGHIDYGYTF
>TRBJ2-2|TRBV7-2
CASSPRQELNTGELFF
>TRBJ2-2|TRBV12-3/TRBV12-4
CVSGVLVQGELFF
>TRBJ1-4|TRBV20-1
CSAPETGEKLFF
>TRBJ2-7|TRBV28
CASSLLNGPQGYEQYF
>TRBJ2-5|TRBV7-2
CASTKDRGETQYF
>TRBJ2-3|TRBV11-2
CASSFASRTSGGTDTQYF
>TRBJ2-3|TRBV20-1
CSARDGRIPDTQYF
>TRBJ2-7|TRBV20-1
CSAGTGTGGSEQYF